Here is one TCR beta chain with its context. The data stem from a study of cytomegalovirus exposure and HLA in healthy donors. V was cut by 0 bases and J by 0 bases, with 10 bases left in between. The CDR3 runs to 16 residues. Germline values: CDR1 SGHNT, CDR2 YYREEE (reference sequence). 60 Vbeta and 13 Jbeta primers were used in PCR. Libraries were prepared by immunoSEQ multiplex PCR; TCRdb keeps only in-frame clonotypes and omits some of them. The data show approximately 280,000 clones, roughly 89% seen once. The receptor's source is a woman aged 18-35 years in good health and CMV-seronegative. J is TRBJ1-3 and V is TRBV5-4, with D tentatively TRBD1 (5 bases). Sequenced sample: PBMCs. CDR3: CASSLETVGSGNTIYF. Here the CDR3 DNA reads TGTGCCAGCAGCTTGGAGACAGTCGGCTCTGGAAACACCATATATTTT.